This T cell receptor (beta chain) was recorded in a study of blood T cells in healthy people across ages. Germline CDR1 reads SEHNR; CDR2 reads FQNEAQ (reference sequence). V trimming: 3 bases; J trimming: 7 bases; junction bases outside the gene matches: 8. CDR3 length: 15 residues. Together with a sample-barcoded 5' primer, a J-beta primer mix was included in a second PCR lasting roughly 6 to 12 cycles. A template-switch adaptor with 12 random nucleotides tagged each cDNA molecule. Using its own MiXCR run on the 5' RACE reads, TCRdb lists one record per CDR3 protein. The sample records over 700,000 distinct CDR3 sequences, around half being singletons.

The rearrangement joins TRBV7-9 to TRBJ2-5; 10 positions match TRBD1. The sequencing input was blood. The TCR sequence derives from a man older than 75 in good health. The CDR3 here is CASSFSGTGVGTQYF. In DNA form, the CDR3 reads TGTGCCAGCAGCTTCTCCGGGACAGGGGTGGGGACCCAGTACTTC.